This T cell receptor beta chain was found in a study of T cell repertoires in cytomegalovirus infection. TCRdb re-derived calls from the reads in MiXCR, one entry per CDR3 protein. Of a few hundred thousand distinct CDR3 sequences listed, 9% to 9.5% are singletons. The CDR3 loop spans 15 amino acids. Germline V gene lookup returns CDR1 SGHAT and CDR2 FQNNGV. On this clonotype: One end of the junction fails to match germline, which may point to a read error.

Input material: PBMCs. The TCR sequence derives from a human donor in good health (CMV status not recorded). Some clones in this sample may be carry-over from other donors' samples. The V and J genes are TRBV11-2 and TRBJ1-2; TRBD1 might be the D (5 bases). The CDR3 reads CGSSSQPTANYGYTF. CDR3 nucleotides: TGTGGCAGCAGCTCGCAACCGACAGCTAACTATGGCTACACCTTC.